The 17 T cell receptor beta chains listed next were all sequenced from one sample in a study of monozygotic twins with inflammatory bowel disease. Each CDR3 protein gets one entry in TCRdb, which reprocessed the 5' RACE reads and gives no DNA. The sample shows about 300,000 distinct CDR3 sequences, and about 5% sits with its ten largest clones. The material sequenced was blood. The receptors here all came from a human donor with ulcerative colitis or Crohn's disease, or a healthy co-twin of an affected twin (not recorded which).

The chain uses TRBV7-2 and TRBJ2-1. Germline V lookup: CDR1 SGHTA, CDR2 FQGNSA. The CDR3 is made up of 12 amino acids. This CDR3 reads CASSPNKLEQFF.

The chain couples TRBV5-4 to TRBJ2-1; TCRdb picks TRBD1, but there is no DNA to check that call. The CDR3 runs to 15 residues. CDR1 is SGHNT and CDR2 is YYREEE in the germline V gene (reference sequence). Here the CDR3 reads CASSLAGGPGNEQFF.

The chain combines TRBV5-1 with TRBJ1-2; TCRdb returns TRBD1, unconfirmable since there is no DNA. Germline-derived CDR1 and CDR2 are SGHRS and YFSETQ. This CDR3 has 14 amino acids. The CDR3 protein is CASSLGGSQYGYTF. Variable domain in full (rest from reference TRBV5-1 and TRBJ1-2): KAGVTQTPRYLIKTRGQQVTLSCSPISGHRSVSWYQQTPGQGLQFLFEYFSETQRNKGNFPGRFSGRQFSNSRSEMNVSTLELGDSALYLCASSLGGSQYGYTFGSGTRLTVV.

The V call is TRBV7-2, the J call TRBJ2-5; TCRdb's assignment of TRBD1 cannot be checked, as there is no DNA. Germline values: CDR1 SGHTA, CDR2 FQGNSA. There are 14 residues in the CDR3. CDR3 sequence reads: CASCSLRDSKTQYF.

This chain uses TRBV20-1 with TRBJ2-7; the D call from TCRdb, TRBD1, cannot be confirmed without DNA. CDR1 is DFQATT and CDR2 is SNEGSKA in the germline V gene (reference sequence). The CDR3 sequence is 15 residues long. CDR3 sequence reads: CSARGAGLGSYEQYF.

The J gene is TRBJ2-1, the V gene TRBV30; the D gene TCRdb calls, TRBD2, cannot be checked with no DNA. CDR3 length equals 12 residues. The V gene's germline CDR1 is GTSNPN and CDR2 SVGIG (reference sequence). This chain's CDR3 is CAWNTGPAEQFF.

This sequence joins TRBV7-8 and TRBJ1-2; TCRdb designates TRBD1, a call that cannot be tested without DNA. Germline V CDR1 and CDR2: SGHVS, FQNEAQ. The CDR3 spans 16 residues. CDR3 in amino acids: CASSLAPSPGAGGYTF.

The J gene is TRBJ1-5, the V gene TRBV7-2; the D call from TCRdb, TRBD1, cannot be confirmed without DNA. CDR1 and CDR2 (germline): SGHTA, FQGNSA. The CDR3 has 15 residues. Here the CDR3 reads CASSSGTGGGQPQHF.

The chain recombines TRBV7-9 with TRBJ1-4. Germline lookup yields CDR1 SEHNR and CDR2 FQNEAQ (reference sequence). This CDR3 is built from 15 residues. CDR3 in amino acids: CASSLEWQGSEKLFF.

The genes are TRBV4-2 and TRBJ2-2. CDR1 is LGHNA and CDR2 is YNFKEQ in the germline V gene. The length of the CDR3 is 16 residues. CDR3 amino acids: CASSQDVVAESGELFF.

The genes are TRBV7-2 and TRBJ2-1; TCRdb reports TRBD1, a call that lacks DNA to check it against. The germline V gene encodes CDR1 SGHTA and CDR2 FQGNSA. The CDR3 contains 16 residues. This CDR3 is CASSLRAGAYRDEQFF.

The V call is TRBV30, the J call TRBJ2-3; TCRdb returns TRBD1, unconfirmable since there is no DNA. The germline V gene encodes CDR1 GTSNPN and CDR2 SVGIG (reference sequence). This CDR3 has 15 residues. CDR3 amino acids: CAWSATGGSTDTQYF.

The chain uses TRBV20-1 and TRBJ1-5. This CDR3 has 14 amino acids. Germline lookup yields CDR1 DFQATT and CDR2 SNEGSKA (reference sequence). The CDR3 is CSARGSHSNQPQHF.

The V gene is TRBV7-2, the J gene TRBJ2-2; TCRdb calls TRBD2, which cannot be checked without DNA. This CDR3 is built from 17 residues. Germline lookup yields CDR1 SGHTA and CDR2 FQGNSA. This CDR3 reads CASSVIYSGMVSGELFF.

CDR3 loop: CASSTQAEVSTDTQYF. The chain joins TRBV7-2 to TRBJ2-3; the D call of TRBD2 rests on TCRdb alone, since no DNA is present to check it. The CDR3 loop spans 16 amino acids. Per germline, CDR1 SGHTA and CDR2 FQGNSA.

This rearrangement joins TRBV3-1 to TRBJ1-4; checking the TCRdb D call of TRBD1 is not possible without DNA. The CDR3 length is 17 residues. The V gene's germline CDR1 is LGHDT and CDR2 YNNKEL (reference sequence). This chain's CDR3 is CASSQLQGRYTNEKLFF.

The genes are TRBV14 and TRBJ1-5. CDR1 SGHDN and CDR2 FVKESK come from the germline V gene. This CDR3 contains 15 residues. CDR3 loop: CASSQELRLGQPQHF.